This T cell receptor beta chain stems from a study of shared clonotypes between healthy human individuals. Across the study: The study enrolled two women and three men aged 18 to 49. Study-wide points: Generally, naive subsets came out with larger estimated richness than memory subsets.

This CDR3 comprises 16 residues. Trimming took off 5 bases at V and 5 bases at J, with 21 bases between the two ends. Germline V gene lookup returns CDR1 SGHNT and CDR2 YENEEA. As for this clone: Antigen: not known.

The protocol was immunoSEQ multiplex PCR, while the TCRdb copy is restricted to in-frame clones and leaves out a portion. Among approximately 500,000 clones listed, 90% to 96% were seen once. The chain links TRBV11-3 to TRBJ2-5; D might be TRBD1 (7 bases). The specimen sequenced was naive CD4+ T cells sorted from blood. Noted subset: CD45RA+ positively selected. This sequence originates from a woman under 40 in good health. In nucleotides, the CDR3 is TGTGCCAGCAGCCAAGGGTGGGGCGGGGACAGTGAGACCCAGTACTTC. Its protein product is CASSQGWGGDSETQYF.